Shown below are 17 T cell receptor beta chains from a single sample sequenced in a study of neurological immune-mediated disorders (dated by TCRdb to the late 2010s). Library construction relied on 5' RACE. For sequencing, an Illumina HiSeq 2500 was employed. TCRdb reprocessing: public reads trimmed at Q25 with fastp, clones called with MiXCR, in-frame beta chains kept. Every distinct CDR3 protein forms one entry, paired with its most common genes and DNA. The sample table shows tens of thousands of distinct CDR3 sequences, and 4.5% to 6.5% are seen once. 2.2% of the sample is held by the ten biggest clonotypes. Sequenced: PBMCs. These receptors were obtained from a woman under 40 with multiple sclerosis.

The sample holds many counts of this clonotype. DNA for the CDR3: TGTGCCACCAGCTTTAGGGAGGCCGAGCAGTACTTC. Encoded protein: CATSFREAEQYF. V and J are TRBV15 and TRBJ2-7; D possibly corresponds to TRBD2 (6 bases). CDR1 and CDR2 from the germline V gene are LNHNV and YYDKDF (reference sequence). Trimming stripped 5 bases from V and 6 bases from J, with 11 bases between. The CDR3 length is 12 residues.

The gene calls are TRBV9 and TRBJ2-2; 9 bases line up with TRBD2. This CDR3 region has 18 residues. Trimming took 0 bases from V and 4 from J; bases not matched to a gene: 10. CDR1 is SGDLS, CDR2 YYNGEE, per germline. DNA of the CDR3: TGTGCCAGCAGCGTAGGAGGGGGGGGACTAGCATTCACCGGGGAGCTGTTTTTT. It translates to CASSVGGGGLAFTGELFF.

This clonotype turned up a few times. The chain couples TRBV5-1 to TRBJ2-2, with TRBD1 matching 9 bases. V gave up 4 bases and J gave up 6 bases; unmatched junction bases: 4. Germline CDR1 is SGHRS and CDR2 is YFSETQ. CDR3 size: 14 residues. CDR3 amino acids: CASSPGQGSGELFF. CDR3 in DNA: TGCGCCAGCAGCCCGGGACAGGGCTCCGGGGAGCTGTTTTTT.

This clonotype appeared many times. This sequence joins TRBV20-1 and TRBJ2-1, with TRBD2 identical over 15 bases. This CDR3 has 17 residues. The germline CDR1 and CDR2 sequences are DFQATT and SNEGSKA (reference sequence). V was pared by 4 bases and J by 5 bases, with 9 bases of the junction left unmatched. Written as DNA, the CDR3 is TGCAGTGCTACCCGGACTAGCGGGAGGGCCCTCGACAATGAGCAGTTCTTC. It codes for CSATRTSGRALDNEQFF.

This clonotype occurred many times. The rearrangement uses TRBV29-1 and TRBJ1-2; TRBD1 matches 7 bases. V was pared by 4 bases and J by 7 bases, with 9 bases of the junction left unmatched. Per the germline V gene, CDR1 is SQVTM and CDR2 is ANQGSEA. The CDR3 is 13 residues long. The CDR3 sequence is CSVARQGLSGYTF. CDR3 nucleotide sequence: TGCAGCGTTGCCAGACAGGGTTTGAGTGGCTACACCTTC.

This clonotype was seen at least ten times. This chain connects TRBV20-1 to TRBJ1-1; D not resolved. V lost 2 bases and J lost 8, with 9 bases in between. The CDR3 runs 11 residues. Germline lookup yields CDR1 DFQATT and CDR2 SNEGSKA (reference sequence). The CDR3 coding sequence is TGCAGTGCTAGATCGGCGGGCGAAGCTTTCTTT. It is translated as CSARSAGEAFF.

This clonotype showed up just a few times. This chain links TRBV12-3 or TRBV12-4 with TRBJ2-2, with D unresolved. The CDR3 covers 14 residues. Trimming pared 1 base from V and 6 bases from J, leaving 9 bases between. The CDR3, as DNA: TGTGCCAGCAGTTTAGTTTCGCCGGCCGGGGAGCTGTTTTTT. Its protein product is CASSLVSPAGELFF.

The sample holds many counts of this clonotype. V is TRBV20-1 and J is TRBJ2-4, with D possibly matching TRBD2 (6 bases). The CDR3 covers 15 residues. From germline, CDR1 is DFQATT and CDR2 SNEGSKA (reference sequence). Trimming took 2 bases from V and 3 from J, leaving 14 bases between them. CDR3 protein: CSARLAGSGKNIQYF. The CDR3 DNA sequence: TGCAGTGCTAGACTGGCGGGAAGTGGCAAAAACATTCAGTACTTC.

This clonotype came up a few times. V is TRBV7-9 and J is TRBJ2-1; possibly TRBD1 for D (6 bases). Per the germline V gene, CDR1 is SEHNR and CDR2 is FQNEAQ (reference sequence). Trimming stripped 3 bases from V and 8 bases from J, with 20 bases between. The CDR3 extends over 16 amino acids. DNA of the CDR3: TGTGCCAGCAGCTTGTGGGTGGGGGCCTCCTTGGATGAGCAGTTCTTC. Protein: CASSLWVGASLDEQFF.

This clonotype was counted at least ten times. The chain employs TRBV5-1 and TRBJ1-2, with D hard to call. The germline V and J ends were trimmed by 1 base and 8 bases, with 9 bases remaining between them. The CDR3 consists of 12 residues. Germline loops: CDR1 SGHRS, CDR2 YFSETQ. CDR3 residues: CASSLTKYGYTF. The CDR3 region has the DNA TGCGCCAGCAGCTTGACCAAATACGGCTACACCTTC.

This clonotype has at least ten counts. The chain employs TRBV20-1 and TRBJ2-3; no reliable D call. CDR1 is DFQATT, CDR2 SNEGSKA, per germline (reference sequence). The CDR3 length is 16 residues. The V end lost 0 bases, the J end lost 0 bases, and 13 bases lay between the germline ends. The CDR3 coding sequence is TGCAGTGCTAGAGATTCCCGCGCAGCTAGCACAGATACGCAGTATTTT. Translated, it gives CSARDSRAASTDTQYF.

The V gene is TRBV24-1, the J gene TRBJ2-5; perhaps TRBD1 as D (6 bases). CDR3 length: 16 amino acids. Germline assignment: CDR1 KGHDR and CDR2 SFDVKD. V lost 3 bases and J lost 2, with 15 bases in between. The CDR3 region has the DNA TGTGCCACCAGTGATCCTGGGGGCAGCCAACAAGAGACCCAGTACTTC. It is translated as CATSDPGGSQQETQYF.

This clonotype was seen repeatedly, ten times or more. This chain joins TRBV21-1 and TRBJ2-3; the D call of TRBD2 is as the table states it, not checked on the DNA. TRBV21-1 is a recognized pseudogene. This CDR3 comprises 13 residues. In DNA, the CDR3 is TGTGCCAGCAGCCCTCCCCGTGAGGATACGCAGTATTTT. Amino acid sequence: CASSPPREDTQYF.

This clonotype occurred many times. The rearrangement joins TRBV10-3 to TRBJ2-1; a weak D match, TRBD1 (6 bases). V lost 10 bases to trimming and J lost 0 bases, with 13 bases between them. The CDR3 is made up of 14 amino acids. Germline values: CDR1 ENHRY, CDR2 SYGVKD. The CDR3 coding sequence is TGTGCCAGTATTCCGGACAGCTCCTACAATGAGCAGTTCTTC. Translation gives CASIPDSSYNEQFF.

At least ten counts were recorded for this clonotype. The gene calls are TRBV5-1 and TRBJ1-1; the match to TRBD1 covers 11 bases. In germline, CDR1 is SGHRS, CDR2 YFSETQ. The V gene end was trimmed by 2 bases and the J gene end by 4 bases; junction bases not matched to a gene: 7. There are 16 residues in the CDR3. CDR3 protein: CASSLKTGTGGTEAFF. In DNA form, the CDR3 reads TGCGCCAGCAGCTTAAAGACCGGGACAGGGGGCACTGAAGCTTTCTTT.

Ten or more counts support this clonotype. The DNA of the CDR3 is TGCGCCAGCAGCACGGGACCCACAGGCACAGATACGCAGTATTTT. Amino acid sequence: CASSTGPTGTDTQYF. The chain recombines TRBV5-1 with TRBJ2-3; D tentatively reads TRBD1 or TRBD2 (5 bases each). The germline V gene has CDR1 SGHRS and CDR2 YFSETQ. There are 15 residues in the CDR3. Trimming removed 4 bases from V and 1 base from J, with 13 bases in between.

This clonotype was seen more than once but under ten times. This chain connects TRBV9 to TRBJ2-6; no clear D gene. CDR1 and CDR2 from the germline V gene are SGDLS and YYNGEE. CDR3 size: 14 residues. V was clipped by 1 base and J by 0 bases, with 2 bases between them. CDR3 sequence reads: CASSVFSGANVLTF. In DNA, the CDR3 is TGTGCCAGCAGCGTATTCTCTGGGGCCAACGTCCTGACTTTC.